Below are 25 T cell receptor beta chains sequenced from a single sample in a study of response to subunit inactivated influenza vaccine. From the RT-PCR reads, TCRdb called clonotypes with MiXCR, one entry per CDR3 protein. The sample gives some 500,000 distinct CDR3 sequences, around 13% of which show up once; about 12% is in the top ten. The material was PBMCs from blood, obtained 40 to 50 days after vaccination. The receptors stem from a man aged 50 to 60 who received an inactivated influenza vaccine.

Ten or more counts support this clonotype. The V call is TRBV20-1, the J call TRBJ2-2, with D hard to call. Germline V gene sequence: CDR1 DFQATT, CDR2 SNEGSKA (reference sequence). This CDR3 is built from 13 residues. V lost 1 base and J lost 4, with 7 bases in between. CDR3 nucleotides: TGCAGTGCTAGAGTTCCGGGCACCGGGGAGCTGTTTTTT. This gives the protein CSARVPGTGELFF.

This clonotype was counted only a few times. The V and J genes are TRBV6-6 and TRBJ1-1; possible D gene TRBD1, 6 bases. Germline V gene data show CDR1 as MNHNY and CDR2 as SVGAGI (reference sequence). The CDR3 sequence is 13 residues long. Trimming took off 7 bases at V and 4 bases at J, with 13 bases between the two ends. CDR3 amino acids: CASKTGLGTEAFF. The DNA of the CDR3 is TGTGCCAGCAAAACAGGGTTGGGCACTGAAGCTTTCTTT.

The rearrangement uses TRBV7-2 and TRBJ1-4, with TRBD1 as a possible D gene (6 bases). Trimming cost V 3 bases and J 9 bases, with 11 bases left between them. The CDR3 runs to 13 residues. Germline V gives CDR1 SGHTA, CDR2 FQGNSA. CDR3 region: CASSFQGQKKLFF. The DNA of the CDR3 is TGTGCCAGCAGCTTTCAAGGACAGAAAAAACTGTTTTTT.

This clonotype has more than one count but fewer than ten. The V gene is TRBV7-2, the J gene TRBJ2-4; D could derive from TRBD1 or TRBD2 (5 bases each). The length of the CDR3 is 16 residues. From germline, CDR1 is SGHTA and CDR2 FQGNSA. V was clipped by 6 bases and J by 4 bases, with 19 bases between them. CDR3 DNA sequence: TGTGCCAGCAGACCGACGACCGGGACGGGGAAAAACATTCAGTACTTC. This codes for CASRPTTGTGKNIQYF.

The chain recombines TRBV20-1 with TRBJ2-1, with D unclear. Germline V gene sequence: CDR1 DFQATT, CDR2 SNEGSKA (reference sequence). The CDR3 contains 14 residues. Trimming stripped 0 bases from V and 3 bases from J, with 9 bases between. CDR3 sequence reads: CSARDYSLYNEQFF. The CDR3 nucleotides are TGCAGTGCTAGAGATTACAGTCTCTACAATGAGCAGTTCTTC.

Remarks on this clonotype: This sequence may be a read error, since a much larger clone differs from it by one base. The rearrangement joins TRBV3-1 to TRBJ2-7; 9 bases agree with TRBD2. The CDR3 spans 15 residues. Germline V gene data show CDR1 as LGHDT and CDR2 as YNNKEL (reference sequence). The DNA for the CDR3 is TGTGCCTGCAGCCTCTTAGCGGGGGTCTCCTACGAGCAGTACTTC. Translation: CACSLLAGVSYEQYF.

The rearrangement joins TRBV15 to TRBJ2-1; 9 nucleotides line up with TRBD1. The CDR3 totals 15 residues. Unmatched junction bases numbered 4, after V lost 4 bases and J lost 3 bases. Germline V gives CDR1 LNHNV, CDR2 YYDKDF (reference sequence). The CDR3 coding sequence is TGTGCCACCAGCACCCGGACAGGGGTCTACAATGAGCAGTTCTTC. Translated, it gives CATSTRTGVYNEQFF. The complete variable domain, with remaining parts taken from reference TRBV15 and TRBJ2-1, reads DAMVIQNPRYQVTQFGKPVTLSCSQTLNHNVMYWYQQKSSQAPKLLFHYYDKDFNNEADTPDNFQSRRPNTSFCFLDIRSPGLGDTAMYLCATSTRTGVYNEQFFGPGTRLTVL.

The chain recombines TRBV20-1 with TRBJ2-7, with 12 nucleotides matching TRBD2. V trimming: 5 bases; J trimming: 5 bases; junction bases outside the gene matches: 10. The CDR3 is 15 residues long. CDR1 and CDR2 (germline): DFQATT, SNEGSKA (reference sequence). The chain's CDR3 is CSADPSGRATNEQYF. DNA for the CDR3: TGCAGTGCTGATCCTAGCGGGAGGGCCACGAACGAGCAGTACTTC.

This clonotype was seen only a few times. CDR3 in DNA: TGTGCCAGCAGTTACGCTAGAACGAACACAGATACGCAGTATTTT. This sequence encodes CASSYARTNTDTQYF. The V and J genes are TRBV6-2 or TRBV6-3 and TRBJ2-3; D uncertain. The V end lost 2 bases, the J end lost 2 bases, and 11 bases lay between the germline ends. This CDR3 spans 15 amino acids. CDR1 is MNHEY and CDR2 is SVGEGT in the germline V gene.

The rearrangement uses TRBV28 and TRBJ2-1; D could derive from TRBD1 or TRBD2 (6 bases each). Between the trimmed V and J ends, which lost 8 bases and 3 bases, there was a span of 20 bases. Germline V gene lookup returns CDR1 MDHEN and CDR2 SYDVKM. CDR3 length: 16 amino acids. CDR3 sequence: CASGPEGGLVYNEQFF. The CDR3 bases are TGTGCCAGCGGACCTGAAGGGGGACTGGTCTACAATGAGCAGTTCTTC. Full variable domain (remainder filled in from reference TRBV28 and TRBJ2-1): DVKVTQSSRYLVKRTGEKVFLECVQDMDHENMFWYRQDPGLGLRLIYFSYDVKMKEKGDIPEGYSVSREKKERFSLILESASTNQTSMYLCASGPEGGLVYNEQFFGPGTRLTVL.

The rearrangement uses TRBV7-2 and TRBJ1-2; TRBD1 aligns across 9 bases. Per the germline V gene, CDR1 is SGHTA and CDR2 is FQGNSA. This CDR3 is built from 14 residues. V lost 7 bases, J lost 8 bases, and 11 bases stayed unmatched. The chain's CDR3 is CASNGGTGSVGYTF. CDR3 in DNA: TGTGCCAGCAACGGAGGGACAGGGAGTGTGGGCTACACCTTC. Variable domain in full (rest from reference TRBV7-2 and TRBJ1-2): GAGVSQSPSNKVTEKGKDVELRCDPISGHTALYWYRQSLGQGLEFLIYFQGNSAPDKSGLPSDRFSAERTGGSVSTLTIQRTQQEDSAVYLCASNGGTGSVGYTFGSGTRLTVV.

V is TRBV28 and J is TRBJ1-2, with a weak D call TRBD1 (5 bases). Germline V gene data show CDR1 as MDHEN and CDR2 as SYDVKM. The CDR3 length is 14 residues. V was cut by 7 bases and J by 7 bases, with 19 bases left in between. The CDR3 loop reads CASTQSGGGGGYTF. In DNA form, the CDR3 reads TGTGCCAGCACCCAAAGCGGGGGTGGAGGTGGCTACACCTTC.

The gene calls are TRBV5-1 and TRBJ2-5; D not resolved. V was trimmed by 6 bases and J by 0 bases, leaving 9 bases between them. This CDR3 is 13 amino acids long. CDR1 is SGHRS and CDR2 is YFSETQ in the germline V gene. Here the CDR3 reads CASNSGNQETQYF. CDR3 coding DNA: TGCGCCAGCAATTCTGGGAACCAAGAGACCCAGTACTTC.

This sequence joins TRBV4-3 and TRBJ2-1; weak D call: TRBD2 (5 bases). Between the trimmed V and J ends, which lost 1 base and 5 bases, there was a span of 15 bases. The CDR3 sequence is 16 residues long. CDR1 and CDR2 (germline): LGHNA, YSLEER. The CDR3 is CASSQASGSGNNEQFF. The CDR3 nucleotides read TGCGCCAGCAGCCAAGCCTCTGGGAGCGGAAACAATGAGCAGTTCTTC.

This clonotype was found a few times. The chain is built from TRBV28 and TRBJ2-7; D might be TRBD1 or TRBD2, each matching 6 bases. The CDR3 totals 14 residues. Germline V gene sequence: CDR1 MDHEN, CDR2 SYDVKM. The V and J ends lost 4 bases and 7 bases respectively, with 17 bases between them. In DNA form, the CDR3 reads TGTGCCAGCAGTTCCCTCGGGGGCTGGGGAGAGCAGTACTTC. Translation gives CASSSLGGWGEQYF.

This chain links TRBV5-4 with TRBJ1-5; D is possibly TRBD1 (5 bases). Germline V CDR1 and CDR2: SGHNT, YYREEE (reference sequence). Trimming cost V 0 bases and J 6 bases, with 10 bases left between them. The length of the CDR3 is 14 residues. This CDR3 reads CASSLDRGSQPQHF. The CDR3 nucleotides read TGTGCCAGCAGCTTGGATAGGGGCAGTCAGCCCCAGCATTTT. The variable domain in full, with the rest retrieved from reference TRBV5-4 and TRBJ1-5, is ETGVTQSPTHLIKTRGQQVTLRCSSQSGHNTVSWYQQALGQGPQFIFQYYREEENGRGNFPPRFSGLQFPNYSSELNVNALELDDSALYLCASSLDRGSQPQHFGDGTRLSIL.

This clonotype was found a few times. Sequence at one end of the junction differs from germline and may be a read error. J is TRBJ2-3 and V is TRBV7-7, with D perhaps matching TRBD2 (5 bases). This CDR3 region has 14 residues. In germline, CDR1 is SSHAT, CDR2 FNYEAQ (reference sequence). CDR3 sequence reads: CASSPVRGTDTQYF. The CDR3 region has the DNA TGTGCTAGCAGCCCGGTGCGGGGCACAGATACGCAGTATTTT.

Worth noting for this clonotype: An end of the junction differs from the germline gene, which may be a read error. The gene calls are TRBV25-1 and TRBJ2-3, with D perhaps given as TRBD1 or TRBD2 (6 bases each). The CDR3 is 17 residues long. The V gene's germline CDR1 is MGHDK and CDR2 SYGVNS. The CDR3 nucleotides are TGTGCCAGCAGTGAATCGGTCTTGGGGGGCGTATGGGATACGCTGTATTTT. Translating it yields CASSESVLGGVWDTLYF.

This clonotype has a handful of counts. This chain uses TRBV7-2 with TRBJ1-2, with 11 positions matching TRBD1. J gave up 8 bases and V 5 bases, and 10 bases lay outside the gene matches. Germline V lookup: CDR1 SGHTA, CDR2 FQGNSA. This CDR3 is built from 15 residues. As DNA, the CDR3 is TGTGCCAGCAGCGAGGGACCGGGACAGGGGGACGGCTACACCTTC. This encodes CASSEGPGQGDGYTF.

This clonotype was found a few times. The chain links TRBV7-9 to TRBJ1-2; possibly TRBD1 for D (6 bases). V was trimmed by 4 bases and J by 4 bases, leaving 16 bases between them. This CDR3 has 15 residues. CDR1 is SEHNR and CDR2 is FQNEAQ in the germline V gene (reference sequence). DNA for the CDR3: TGTGCCAGCAGCTCTTCTGAGGACAGCCTCTATGGCTACACCTTC. Its translation: CASSSSEDSLYGYTF.

This clonotype was detected many times. The rearrangement joins TRBV7-8 to TRBJ2-1, with D possibly being TRBD1 or TRBD2 (5 bases each). CDR3 length equals 14 residues. Germline V gives CDR1 SGHVS, CDR2 FQNEAQ. Trimming took off 3 bases at V and 5 bases at J, with 11 bases between the two ends. CDR3 sequence (DNA): TGTGCCAGCAGCTTGGCCGGGACCAACAATGAGCAGTTCTTC. This encodes CASSLAGTNNEQFF.

This clonotype has at least ten counts. The V and J genes are TRBV12-3 or TRBV12-4 and TRBJ2-7; 12 nucleotides agree with TRBD2. The CDR3 contains 14 residues. Losses at the gene ends were 3 bases for V and 5 bases for J; bases not matched to a gene: 2. The DNA of the CDR3 is TGTGCCAGCAGTTTGACTAGCGGGAGAAACGAGCAGTACTTC. The encoded protein is CASSLTSGRNEQYF.

This clonotype was counted only a few times. The chain recombines TRBV6-1 with TRBJ1-1; D is undetermined. V lost 2 bases and J 0 bases, leaving 4 bases between the germline ends. The CDR3 contains 13 residues. From germline, CDR1 is MNHNS and CDR2 SASEGT. The CDR3 DNA sequence: TGTGCCAGCAGTGAAAGTATGAACACTGAAGCTTTCTTT. This encodes CASSESMNTEAFF.

V gene TRBV20-1 combines with J gene TRBJ2-2, with 8 bases identical to TRBD2. CDR3 length equals 16 residues. Germline lookup yields CDR1 DFQATT and CDR2 SNEGSKA (reference sequence). V gave up 0 bases and J gave up 4 bases; unmatched junction bases: 7. CDR3 sequence (DNA): TGCAGTGCTAGAGATACTAGCGGAGCCCGCACCGGGGAGCTGTTTTTT. Translated, it gives CSARDTSGARTGELFF.

In this sample, this clonotype turned up a few times. The CDR3 loop reads CASSRDRGGGELFF. For the CDR3, the DNA is TGCGCCAGCAGCCGGGACAGGGGCGGCGGGGAGCTGTTTTTT. This chain links TRBV5-1 with TRBJ2-2, with 10 bases aligning to TRBD1. Trimming at V came to 4 bases and at J to 7 bases, leaving 4 bases not matched to a gene. The CDR3 is 14 amino acids. Germline loops: CDR1 SGHRS, CDR2 YFSETQ.